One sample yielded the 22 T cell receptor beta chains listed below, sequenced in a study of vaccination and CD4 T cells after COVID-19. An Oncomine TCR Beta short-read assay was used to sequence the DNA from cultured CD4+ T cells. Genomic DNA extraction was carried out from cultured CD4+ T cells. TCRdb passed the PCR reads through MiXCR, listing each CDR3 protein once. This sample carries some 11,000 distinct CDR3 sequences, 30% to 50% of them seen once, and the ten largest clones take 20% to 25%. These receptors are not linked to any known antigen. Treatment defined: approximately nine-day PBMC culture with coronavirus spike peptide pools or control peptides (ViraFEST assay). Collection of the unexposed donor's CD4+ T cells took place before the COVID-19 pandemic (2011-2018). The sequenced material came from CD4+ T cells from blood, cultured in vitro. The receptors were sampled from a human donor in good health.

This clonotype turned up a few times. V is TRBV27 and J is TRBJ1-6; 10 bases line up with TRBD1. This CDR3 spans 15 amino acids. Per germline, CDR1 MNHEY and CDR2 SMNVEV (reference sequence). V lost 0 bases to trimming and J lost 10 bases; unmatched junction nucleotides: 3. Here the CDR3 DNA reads TGTGCCAGCAGTTTATCGACAGGGGGCGGCTCACCCCTCCACTTT. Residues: CASSLSTGGGSPLHF.

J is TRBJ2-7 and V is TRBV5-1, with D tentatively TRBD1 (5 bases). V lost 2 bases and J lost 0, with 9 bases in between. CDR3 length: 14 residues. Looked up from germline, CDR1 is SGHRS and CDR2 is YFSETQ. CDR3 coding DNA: TGCGCCAGCAGCTTCGGCCAGGGCTCCTACGAGCAGTACTTC. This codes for CASSFGQGSYEQYF.

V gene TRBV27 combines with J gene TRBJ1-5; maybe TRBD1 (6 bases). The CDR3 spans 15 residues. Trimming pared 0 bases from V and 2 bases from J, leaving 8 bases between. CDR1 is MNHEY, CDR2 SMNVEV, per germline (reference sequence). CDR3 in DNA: TGTGCCAGCAGTTTATCGAGACAGGGCAATCAGCCCCAGCATTTT. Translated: CASSLSRQGNQPQHF.

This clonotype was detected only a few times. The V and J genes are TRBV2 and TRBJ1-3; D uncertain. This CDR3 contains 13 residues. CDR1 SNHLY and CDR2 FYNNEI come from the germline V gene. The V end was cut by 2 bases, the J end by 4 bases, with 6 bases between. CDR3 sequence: CASSEWQGNTIYF. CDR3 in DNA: TGTGCCAGCAGTGAATGGCAGGGAAACACCATATATTTT.

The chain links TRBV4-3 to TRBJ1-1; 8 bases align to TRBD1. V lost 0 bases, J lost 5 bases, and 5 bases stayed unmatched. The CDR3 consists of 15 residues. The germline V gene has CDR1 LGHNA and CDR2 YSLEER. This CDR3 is CASSQDSGGGTEAFF. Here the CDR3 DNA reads TGCGCCAGCAGCCAAGATTCAGGGGGCGGAACTGAAGCTTTCTTT.

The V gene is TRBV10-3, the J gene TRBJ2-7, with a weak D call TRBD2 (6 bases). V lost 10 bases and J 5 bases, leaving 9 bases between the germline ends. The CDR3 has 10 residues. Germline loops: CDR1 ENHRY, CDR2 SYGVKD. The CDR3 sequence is CATWGDEQYF. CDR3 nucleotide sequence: TGTGCCACCTGGGGGGACGAGCAGTACTTC.

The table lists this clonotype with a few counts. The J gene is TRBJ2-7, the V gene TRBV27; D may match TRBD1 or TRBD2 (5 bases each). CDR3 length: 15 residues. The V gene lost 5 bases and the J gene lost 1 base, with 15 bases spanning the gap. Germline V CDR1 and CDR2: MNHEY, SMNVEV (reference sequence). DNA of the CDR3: TGTGCCAGCAGTAGTCCGGGAACAGGATCCTACGAGCAGTACTTC. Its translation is CASSSPGTGSYEQYF.

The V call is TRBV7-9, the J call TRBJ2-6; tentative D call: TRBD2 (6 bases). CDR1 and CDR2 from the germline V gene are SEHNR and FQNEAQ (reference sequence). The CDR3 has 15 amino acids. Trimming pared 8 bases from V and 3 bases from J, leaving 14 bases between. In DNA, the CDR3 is TGTGCCAGCGAAGGAGGGGTTGTTGGGGCCAACGTCCTGACTTTC. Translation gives CASEGGVVGANVLTF.

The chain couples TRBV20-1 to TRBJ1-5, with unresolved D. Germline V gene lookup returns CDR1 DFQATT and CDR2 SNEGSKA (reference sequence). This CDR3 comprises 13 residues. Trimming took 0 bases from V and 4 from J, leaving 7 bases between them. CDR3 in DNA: TGCAGTGCTAGAGATCACAGTAATCAGCCCCAGCATTTT. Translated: CSARDHSNQPQHF.

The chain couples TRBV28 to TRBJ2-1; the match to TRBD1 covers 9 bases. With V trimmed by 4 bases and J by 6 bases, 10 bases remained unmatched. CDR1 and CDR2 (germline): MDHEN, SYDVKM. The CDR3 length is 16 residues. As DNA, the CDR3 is TGTGCCAGCAGTTCCCTCGGGACAGGGATCGGCAATGAGCAGTTCTTC. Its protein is CASSSLGTGIGNEQFF.

The CDR3: CASSLRRYNEQFF. CDR3 sequence (DNA): TGTGCCAGCAGCTTACGGAGATACAATGAGCAGTTCTTC. This chain uses TRBV7-8 with TRBJ2-1; D uncertain. The V end was cut by 2 bases, the J end by 4 bases, with 6 bases between. Germline-derived CDR1 and CDR2 are SGHVS and FQNEAQ. There are 13 residues in the CDR3.

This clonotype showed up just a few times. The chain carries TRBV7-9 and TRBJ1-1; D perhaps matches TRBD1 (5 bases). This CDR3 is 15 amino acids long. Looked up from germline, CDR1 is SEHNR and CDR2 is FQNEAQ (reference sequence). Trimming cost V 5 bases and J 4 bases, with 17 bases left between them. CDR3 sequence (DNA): TGTGCCAGCAGCCCCGGGGGGATAGGGAGCACTGAAGCTTTCTTT. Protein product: CASSPGGIGSTEAFF.

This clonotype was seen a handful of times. The CDR3 region has the DNA TGTGCCAGCAGCCAGGGACAGACTTACTACGAGCAGTACTTC. This codes for CASSQGQTYYEQYF. V usage is TRBV6-1 and J usage is TRBJ2-7; 7 nucleotides agree with TRBD1. The germline V gene encodes CDR1 MNHNS and CDR2 SASEGT. CDR3 length equals 14 residues. The V gene end was trimmed by 6 bases and the J gene end by 3 bases; junction bases not matched to a gene: 8.

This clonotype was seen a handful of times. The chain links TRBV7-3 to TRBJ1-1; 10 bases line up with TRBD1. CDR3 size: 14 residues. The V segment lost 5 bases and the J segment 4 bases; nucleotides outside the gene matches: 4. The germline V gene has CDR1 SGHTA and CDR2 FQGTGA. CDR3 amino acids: CASSMTGGLTEAFF. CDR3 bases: TGTGCCAGCAGCATGACAGGGGGCCTCACTGAAGCTTTCTTT.

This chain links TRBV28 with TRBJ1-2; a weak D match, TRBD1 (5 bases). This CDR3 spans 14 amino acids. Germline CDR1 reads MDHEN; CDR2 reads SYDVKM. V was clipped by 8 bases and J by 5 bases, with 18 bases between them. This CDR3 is CASLSPGPWYGYTF. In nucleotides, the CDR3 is TGTGCCAGCCTCTCCCCAGGGCCCTGGTATGGCTACACCTTC.

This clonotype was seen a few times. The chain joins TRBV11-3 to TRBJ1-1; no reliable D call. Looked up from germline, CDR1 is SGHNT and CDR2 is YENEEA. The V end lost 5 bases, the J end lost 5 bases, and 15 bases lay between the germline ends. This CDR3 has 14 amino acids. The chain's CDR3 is CASSVRSGETEAFF. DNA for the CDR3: TGTGCCAGCAGCGTCCGGAGCGGGGAAACTGAAGCTTTCTTT.

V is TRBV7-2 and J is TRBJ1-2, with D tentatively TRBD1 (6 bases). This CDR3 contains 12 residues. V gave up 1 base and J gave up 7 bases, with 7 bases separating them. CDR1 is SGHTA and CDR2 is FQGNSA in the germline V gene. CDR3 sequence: CASSLEQGGYTF. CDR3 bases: TGTGCCAGCAGCTTAGAACAGGGTGGCTACACCTTC. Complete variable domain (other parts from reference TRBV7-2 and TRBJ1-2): GAGVSQSPSNKVTEKGKDVELRCDPISGHTALYWYRQSLGQGLEFLIYFQGNSAPDKSGLPSDRFSAERTGGSVSTLTIQRTQQEDSAVYLCASSLEQGGYTFGSGTRLTVV.

The CDR3, as DNA: TGCAGTGGGGTTAAAGAGACCCAGTACTTC. It translates to CSGVKETQYF. The chain combines TRBV20-1 with TRBJ2-5; D not certain. This CDR3 is 10 amino acids long. Trimming took off 7 bases at V and 3 bases at J, with 6 bases between the two ends. In germline, CDR1 is DFQATT, CDR2 SNEGSKA (reference sequence).

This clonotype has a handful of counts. CDR3 residues: CATSREGNTGELFF. The DNA of the CDR3 is TGTGCCACCAGCAGAGAGGGGAACACCGGGGAGCTGTTTTTT. This chain joins TRBV15 and TRBJ2-2; D is unclear. The CDR3 loop spans 14 amino acids. Germline CDR1 reads LNHNV; CDR2 reads YYDKDF (reference sequence). The V gene lost 0 bases and the J gene lost 1 base, with 3 bases spanning the gap.

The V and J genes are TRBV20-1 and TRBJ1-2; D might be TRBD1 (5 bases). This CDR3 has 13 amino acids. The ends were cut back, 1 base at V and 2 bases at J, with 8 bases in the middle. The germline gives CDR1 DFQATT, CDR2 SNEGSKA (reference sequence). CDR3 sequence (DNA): TGCAGTGCTAGAGGAGACAGAAACTATGGCTACACCTTC. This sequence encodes CSARGDRNYGYTF.

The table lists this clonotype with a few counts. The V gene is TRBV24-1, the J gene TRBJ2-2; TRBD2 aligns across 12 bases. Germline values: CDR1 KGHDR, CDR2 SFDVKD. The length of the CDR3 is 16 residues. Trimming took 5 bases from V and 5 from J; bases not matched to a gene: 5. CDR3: CATSATGLAGTGELFF. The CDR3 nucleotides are TGTGCCACCAGTGCTACCGGACTAGCGGGAACCGGGGAGCTGTTTTTT.

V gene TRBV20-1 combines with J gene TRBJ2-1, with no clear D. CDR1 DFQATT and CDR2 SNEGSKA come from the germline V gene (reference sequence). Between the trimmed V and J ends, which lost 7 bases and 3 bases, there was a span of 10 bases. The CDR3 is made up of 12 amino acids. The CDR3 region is CSVEWNYNEQFF. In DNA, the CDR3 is TGCAGTGTAGAGTGGAACTACAATGAGCAGTTCTTC.